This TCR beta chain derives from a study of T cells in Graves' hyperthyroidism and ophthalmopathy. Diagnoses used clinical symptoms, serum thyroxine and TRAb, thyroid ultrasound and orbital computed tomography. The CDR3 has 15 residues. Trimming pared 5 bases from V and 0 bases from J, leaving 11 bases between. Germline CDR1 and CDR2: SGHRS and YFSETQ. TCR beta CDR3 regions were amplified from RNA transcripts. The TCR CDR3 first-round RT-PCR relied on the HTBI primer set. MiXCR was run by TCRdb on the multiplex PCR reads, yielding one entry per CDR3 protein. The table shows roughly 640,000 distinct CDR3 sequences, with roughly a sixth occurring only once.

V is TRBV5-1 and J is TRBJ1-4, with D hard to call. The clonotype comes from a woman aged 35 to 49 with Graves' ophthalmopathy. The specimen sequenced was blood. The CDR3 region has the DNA TGCGCCAGCAGGTTTGACCTAGCAACTAATGAAAAACTGTTTTTT. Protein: CASRFDLATNEKLFF.